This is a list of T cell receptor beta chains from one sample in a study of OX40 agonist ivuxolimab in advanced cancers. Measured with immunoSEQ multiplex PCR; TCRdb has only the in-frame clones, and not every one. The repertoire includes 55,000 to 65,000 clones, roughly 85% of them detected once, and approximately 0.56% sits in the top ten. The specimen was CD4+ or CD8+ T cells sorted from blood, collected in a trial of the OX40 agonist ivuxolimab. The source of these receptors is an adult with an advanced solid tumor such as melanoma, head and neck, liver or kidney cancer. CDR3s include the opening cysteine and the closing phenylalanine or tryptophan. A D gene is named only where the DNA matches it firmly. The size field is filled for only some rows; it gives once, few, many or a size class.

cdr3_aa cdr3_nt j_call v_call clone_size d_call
CASRGQEHHGYTF TGTGCCAGCAGGGGACAGGAACACCATGGCTACACCTTC TRBJ1-2 TRBV6-1 . TRBD1
CASSFSSSYATNEKLFF TGCGCCAGCAGCTTCAGTTCGAGTTACGCAACTAATGAAAAACTGTTTTTT TRBJ1-4 TRBV5-1 . .
CASGLDRGRSTEAFF TGTGCTAGTGGACTCGACAGGGGGCGTAGCACTGAAGCTTTCTTT TRBJ1-1 TRBV12-5 . TRBD1
CASETVGSTEAFF TGTGCCAGCGAGACCGTCGGGTCCACTGAAGCTTTCTTT TRBJ1-1 TRBV7-9 . .
CASSLAGIDYGYTF TGTGCCAGCAGTTTGGCAGGGATTGACTATGGCTACACCTTC TRBJ1-2 TRBV27 . .
CASSQQNTEAFF TGTGCCAGCAGCCAACAGAACACTGAAGCTTTCTTT TRBJ1-1 TRBV7-2 . .
CASSGHFLAGGEKTYNEQFF TGTGCCAGCTCCGGACATTTTCTCGCGGGAGGGGAAAAAACTTACAATGAGCAGTTCTTC TRBJ2-1 TRBV9 . TRBD2
CASSPADRGPGDTEAFF TGCGCCAGCAGCCCGGCGGACAGGGGGCCAGGGGACACTGAAGCTTTCTTT TRBJ1-1 TRBV5-1 . TRBD1
CASSGNPTDTQYF TGTGCCAGCAGTGGTAACCCCACAGATACGCAGTATTTT TRBJ2-3 TRBV25-1 . .
CASSSGLAGTGELFF TGTGCCAGCAGCTCCGGACTAGCGGGAACCGGGGAGCTGTTTTTT TRBJ2-2 TRBV7-9 . TRBD2
CSAGQETQYF TGCAGTGCTGGGCAAGAGACCCAGTACTTC TRBJ2-5 TRBV20-1 . .
CASSFRDRGPNSPLHF TGCGCCAGCAGCTTCCGGGACAGGGGGCCAAATTCACCCCTCCACTTT TRBJ1-6 TRBV5-1 once TRBD1
CASSLGTSPETQYF TGTGCCAGTAGTTTAGGGACTAGCCCAGAGACCCAGTACTTC TRBJ2-5 TRBV19 . TRBD2
CASGNRGTNEKLFF TGTGCCAGCGGGAACAGGGGGACTAATGAAAAACTGTTTTTT TRBJ1-4 TRBV18 . TRBD1
CASSLDWDLDWDGYTF TGTGCCAGCAGCTTAGATTGGGACTTGGATTGGGATGGCTACACCTTC TRBJ1-2 TRBV7-9 many .